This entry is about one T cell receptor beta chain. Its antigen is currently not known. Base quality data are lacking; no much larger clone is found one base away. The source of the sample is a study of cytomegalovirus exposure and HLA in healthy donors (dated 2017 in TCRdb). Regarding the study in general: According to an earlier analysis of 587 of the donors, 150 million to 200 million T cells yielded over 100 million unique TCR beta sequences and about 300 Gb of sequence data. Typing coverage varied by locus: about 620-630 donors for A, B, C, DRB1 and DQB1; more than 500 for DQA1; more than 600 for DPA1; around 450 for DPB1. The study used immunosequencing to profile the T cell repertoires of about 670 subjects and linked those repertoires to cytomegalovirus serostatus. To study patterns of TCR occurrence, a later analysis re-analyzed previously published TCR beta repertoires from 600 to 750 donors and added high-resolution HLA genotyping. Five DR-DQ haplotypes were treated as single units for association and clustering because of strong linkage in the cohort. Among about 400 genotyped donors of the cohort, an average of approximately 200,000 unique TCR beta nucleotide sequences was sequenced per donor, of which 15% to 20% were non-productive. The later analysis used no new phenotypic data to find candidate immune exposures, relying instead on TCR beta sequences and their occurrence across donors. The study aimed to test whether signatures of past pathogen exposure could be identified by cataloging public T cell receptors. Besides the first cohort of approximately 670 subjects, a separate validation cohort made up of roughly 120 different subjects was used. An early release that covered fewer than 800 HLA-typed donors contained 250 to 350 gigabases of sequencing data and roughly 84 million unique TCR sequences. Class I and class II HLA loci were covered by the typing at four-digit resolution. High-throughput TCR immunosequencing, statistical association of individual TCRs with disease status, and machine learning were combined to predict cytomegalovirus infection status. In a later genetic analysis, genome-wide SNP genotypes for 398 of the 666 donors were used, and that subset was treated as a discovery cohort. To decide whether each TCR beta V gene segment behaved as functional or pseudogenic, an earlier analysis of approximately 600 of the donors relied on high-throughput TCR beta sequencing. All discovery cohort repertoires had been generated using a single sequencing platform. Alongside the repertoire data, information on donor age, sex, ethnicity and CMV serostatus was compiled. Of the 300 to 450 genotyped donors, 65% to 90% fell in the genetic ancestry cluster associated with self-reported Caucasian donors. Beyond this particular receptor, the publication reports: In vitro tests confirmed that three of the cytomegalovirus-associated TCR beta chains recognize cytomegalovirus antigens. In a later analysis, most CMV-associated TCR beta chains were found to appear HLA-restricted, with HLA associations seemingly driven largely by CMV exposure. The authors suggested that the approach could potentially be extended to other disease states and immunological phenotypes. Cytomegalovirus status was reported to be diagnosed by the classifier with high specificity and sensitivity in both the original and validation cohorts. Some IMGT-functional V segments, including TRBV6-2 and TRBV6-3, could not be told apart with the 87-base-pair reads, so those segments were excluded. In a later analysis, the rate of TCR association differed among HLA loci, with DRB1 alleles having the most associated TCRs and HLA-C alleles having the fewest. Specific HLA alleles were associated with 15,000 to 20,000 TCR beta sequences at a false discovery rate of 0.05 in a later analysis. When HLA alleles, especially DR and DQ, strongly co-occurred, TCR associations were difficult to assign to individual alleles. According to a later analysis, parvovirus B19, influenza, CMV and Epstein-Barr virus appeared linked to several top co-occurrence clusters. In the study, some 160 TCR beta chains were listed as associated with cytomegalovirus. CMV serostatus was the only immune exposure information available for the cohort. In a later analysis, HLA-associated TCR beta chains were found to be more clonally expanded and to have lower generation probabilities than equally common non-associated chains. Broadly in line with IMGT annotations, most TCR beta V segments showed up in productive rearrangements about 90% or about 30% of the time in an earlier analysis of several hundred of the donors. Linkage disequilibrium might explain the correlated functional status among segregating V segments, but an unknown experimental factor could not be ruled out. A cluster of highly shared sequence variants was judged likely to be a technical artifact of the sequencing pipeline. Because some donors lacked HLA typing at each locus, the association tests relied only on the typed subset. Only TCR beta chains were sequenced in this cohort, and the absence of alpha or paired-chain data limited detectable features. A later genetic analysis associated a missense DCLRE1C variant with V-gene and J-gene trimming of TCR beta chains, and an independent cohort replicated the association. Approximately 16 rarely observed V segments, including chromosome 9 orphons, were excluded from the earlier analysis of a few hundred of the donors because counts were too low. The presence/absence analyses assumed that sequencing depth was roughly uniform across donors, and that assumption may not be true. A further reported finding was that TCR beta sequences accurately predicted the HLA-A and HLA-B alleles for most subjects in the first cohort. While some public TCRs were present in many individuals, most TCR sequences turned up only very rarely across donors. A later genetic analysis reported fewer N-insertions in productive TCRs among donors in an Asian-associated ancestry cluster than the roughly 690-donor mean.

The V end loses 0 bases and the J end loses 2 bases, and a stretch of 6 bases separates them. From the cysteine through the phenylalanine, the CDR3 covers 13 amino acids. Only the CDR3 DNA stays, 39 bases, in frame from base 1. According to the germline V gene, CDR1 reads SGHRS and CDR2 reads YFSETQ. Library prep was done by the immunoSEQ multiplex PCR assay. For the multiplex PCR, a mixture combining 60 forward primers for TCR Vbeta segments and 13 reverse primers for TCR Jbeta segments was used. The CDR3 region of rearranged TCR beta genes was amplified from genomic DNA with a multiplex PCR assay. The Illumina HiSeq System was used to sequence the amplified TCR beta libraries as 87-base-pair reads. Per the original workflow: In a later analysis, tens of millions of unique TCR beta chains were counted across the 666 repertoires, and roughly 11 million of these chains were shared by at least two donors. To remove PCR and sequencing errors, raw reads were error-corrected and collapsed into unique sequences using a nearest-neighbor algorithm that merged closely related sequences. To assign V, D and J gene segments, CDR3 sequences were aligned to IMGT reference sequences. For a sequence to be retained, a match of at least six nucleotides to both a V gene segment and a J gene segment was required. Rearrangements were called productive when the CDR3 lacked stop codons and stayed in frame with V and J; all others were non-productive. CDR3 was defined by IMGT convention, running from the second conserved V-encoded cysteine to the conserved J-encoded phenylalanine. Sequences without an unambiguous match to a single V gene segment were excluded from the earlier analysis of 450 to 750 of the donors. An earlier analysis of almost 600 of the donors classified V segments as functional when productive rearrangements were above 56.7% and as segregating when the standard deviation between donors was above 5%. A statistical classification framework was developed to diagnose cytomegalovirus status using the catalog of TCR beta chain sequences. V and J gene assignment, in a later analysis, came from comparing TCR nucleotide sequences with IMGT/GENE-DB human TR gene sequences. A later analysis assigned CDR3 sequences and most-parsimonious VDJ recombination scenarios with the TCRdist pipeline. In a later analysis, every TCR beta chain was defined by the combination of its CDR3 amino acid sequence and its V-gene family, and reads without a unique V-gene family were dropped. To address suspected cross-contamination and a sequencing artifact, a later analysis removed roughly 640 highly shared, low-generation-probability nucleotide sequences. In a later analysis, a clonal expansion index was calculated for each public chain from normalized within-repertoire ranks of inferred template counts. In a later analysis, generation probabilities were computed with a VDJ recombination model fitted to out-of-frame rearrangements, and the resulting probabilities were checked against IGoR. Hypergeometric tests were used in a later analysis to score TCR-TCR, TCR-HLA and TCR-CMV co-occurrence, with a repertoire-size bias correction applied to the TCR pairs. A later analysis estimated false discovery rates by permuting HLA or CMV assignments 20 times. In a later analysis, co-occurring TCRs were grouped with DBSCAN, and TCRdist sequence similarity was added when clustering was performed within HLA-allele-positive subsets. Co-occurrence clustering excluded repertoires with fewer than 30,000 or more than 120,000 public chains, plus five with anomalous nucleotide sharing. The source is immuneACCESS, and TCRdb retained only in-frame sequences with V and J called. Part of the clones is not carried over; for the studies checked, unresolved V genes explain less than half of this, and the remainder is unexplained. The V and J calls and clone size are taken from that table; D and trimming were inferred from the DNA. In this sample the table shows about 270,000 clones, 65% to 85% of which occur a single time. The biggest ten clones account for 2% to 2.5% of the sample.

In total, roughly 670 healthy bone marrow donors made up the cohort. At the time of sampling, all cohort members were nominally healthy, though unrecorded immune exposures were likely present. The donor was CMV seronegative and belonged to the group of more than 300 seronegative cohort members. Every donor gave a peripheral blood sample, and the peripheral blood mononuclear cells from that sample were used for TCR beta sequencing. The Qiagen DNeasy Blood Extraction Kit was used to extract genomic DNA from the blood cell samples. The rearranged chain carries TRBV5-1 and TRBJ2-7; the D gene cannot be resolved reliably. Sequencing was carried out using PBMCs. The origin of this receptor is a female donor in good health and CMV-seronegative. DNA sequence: TGCGCCAGCAGCTTGGAATCCACCTACGAGCAGTACTTC. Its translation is CASSLESTYEQYF.